The sequence of this TCR beta chain was determined in a study of blood T cell repertoires in COVID-19. This CDR3 spans 16 amino acids. The germline V and J ends were trimmed by 3 bases and 5 bases, with 19 bases remaining between them. Looked up from germline, CDR1 is KGHSH and CDR2 is LQKENI. The method was immunoSEQ multiplex PCR; TCRdb's version includes in-frame clones alone and lacks a portion of them. The sample includes hundreds of thousands of clones, 85% of them seen just once. Sequencing was carried out using peripheral blood. This clonotype originated in a man aged 45-65 years with COVID-19, enrolled during active disease. The chain is built from TRBV18 and TRBJ1-2; maybe TRBD1 (6 bases). CDR3 protein: CASSPARAAQGYGYTF. CDR3 nucleotides: TGTGCCAGCTCACCTGCTAGGGCGGCGCAGGGGTATGGCTACACCTTC.